A selection of T cell receptor beta chains follows, all from one sample in a study of spatial heterogeneity in lung cancer. TCRdb called the 5' RACE reads again in MiXCR, with one record for every CDR3 protein. This table has about 7,900 distinct CDR3 sequences, about 7% appearing once. The sample in question was lung tumor tissue, obtained at surgery. All receptors come from a female donor with early-stage non-small cell lung cancer. CDR3s include the opening cysteine and the closing phenylalanine or tryptophan. The order of the fields is V gene, J gene, D gene, clone size, CDR3 protein, CDR3 DNA. The D gene is left open where the match is weak. Size is stated as once, few, many or a size class.

TRBV12-3/TRBV12-4	TRBJ2-1	NA	medium-sized	CASSYQQGGEQFF	TGTGCCAGCAGTTATCAACAGGGAGGTGAGCAGTTCTTC
TRBV29-1	TRBJ2-5	TRBD1	medium-sized	CSVAGDRETQYF	TGCAGCGTTGCAGGGGACAGAGAGACCCAGTACTTC
TRBV7-2	TRBJ1-1	NA	medium-sized	CASSLASWTSGEAFF	TGTGCCAGCAGCTTAGCGTCCTGGACTAGTGGTGAAGCTTTCTTT
TRBV7-8	TRBJ2-2	NA	many	CASSEFKPPLNTGELFF	TGTGCCAGCAGCGAATTTAAACCTCCTCTTAACACCGGGGAGCTGTTTTTT
TRBV27	TRBJ2-5	TRBD2	many	CASSPTLAGSETQYF	TGTGCCAGCAGTCCCACGCTAGCGGGAAGCGAGACCCAGTACTTC
TRBV7-2	TRBJ1-4	TRBD1	many	CASSSGTGNEKLFF	TGTGCCAGCAGCTCCGGGACAGGAAATGAAAAACTGTTTTTT
TRBV10-2	TRBJ2-5	TRBD2	medium-sized	CASSASFLLAGGPGRDRETQYF	TGCGCCAGCAGCGCATCCTTTCTACTAGCGGGAGGGCCCGGAAGGGATAGGGAGACCCAGTACTTC
TRBV28	TRBJ1-5	NA	many	CASSLVGNSNQPQHF	TGTGCCAGCAGTTTAGTGGGGAATAGCAATCAGCCCCAGCATTTT
TRBV7-8	TRBJ2-7	TRBD2	many	CASSRGTSGRYEQYF	TGTGCCAGCAGTAGGGGGACTAGCGGGAGGTACGAGCAGTACTTC
TRBV7-8	TRBJ2-5	TRBD2	few	CASSTPSGRRETQYF	TGTGCCAGCAGCACGCCTAGCGGGAGGAGAGAGACCCAGTACTTC
TRBV6-5	TRBJ2-3	TRBD1	medium-sized	CASSYSRQGFSDTQYF	TGTGCCAGCAGTTACTCTCGACAGGGGTTCTCGGATACGCAGTATTTT
TRBV11-2	TRBJ2-1	TRBD2	many	CASSRDYQSNEQFF	TGTGCCAGCAGCCGGGACTACCAGAGCAATGAGCAGTTCTTC
TRBV7-9	TRBJ2-7	TRBD1	many	CASSLKGQGIHEQYF	TGTGCCAGCAGCTTAAAGGGACAGGGAATCCACGAGCAGTACTTC
TRBV28	TRBJ2-5	NA	medium-sized	CASIEGRLVQETQYF	TGTGCCAGCATTGAGGGGCGGCTGGTCCAAGAGACCCAGTACTTC
TRBV7-9	TRBJ1-3	TRBD1	many	CASSLKGGGRDRNTIYF	TGTGCCAGCAGCTTAAAGGGAGGGGGCCGTGATCGGAACACCATATATTTT
TRBV28	TRBJ2-2	NA	medium-sized	CASSLAGELFF	TGTGCCAGCAGCTTGGCCGGGGAGCTGTTTTTT
TRBV5-1	TRBJ2-5	NA	many	CASSGTWLSQETQYF	TGCGCCAGCAGCGGGACTTGGCTGTCCCAAGAGACCCAGTACTTC
TRBV7-9	TRBJ1-1	NA	medium-sized	CASSLGRALEAFF	TGTGCCAGCAGCTTAGGACGCGCTCTTGAAGCTTTCTTT
TRBV27	TRBJ1-5	TRBD1	many	CASSPWDSRNQPQHF	TGTGCCAGCAGTCCCTGGGACAGTCGCAATCAGCCCCAGCATTTT
TRBV21-1	TRBJ2-5	NA	medium-sized	CASSKVRQGRETQYF	TGTGCCAGCAGCAAAGTACGACAGGGGCGGGAGACCCAGTACTTC
TRBV28	TRBJ2-1	NA	medium-sized	CASSSPATPNEQFF	TGTGCCAGCAGCTCCCCTGCCACTCCCAATGAGCAGTTCTTC
TRBV28	TRBJ2-5	NA	many	CASSLAGSQTQYF	TGTGCCAGCAGTTTAGCAGGTTCTCAGACCCAGTACTTC
TRBV18	TRBJ2-7	NA	medium-sized	CASSRITREQYF	TGTGCCAGCTCACGAATTACTCGGGAGCAGTACTTC
TRBV7-8	TRBJ2-2	TRBD1	many	CASSLVSGQALQNTGELFF	TGTGCCAGCAGCTTAGTTTCCGGACAGGCATTACAGAACACCGGGGAGCTGTTTTTT
TRBV4-2	TRBJ2-5	TRBD2	once	CASSQIGSGRGETQYF	TGTGCCAGCAGCCAGATTGGAAGCGGGAGGGGAGAGACCCAGTACTTC
TRBV28	TRBJ1-1	NA	medium-sized	CASSSTGILAFF	TGTGCCAGCAGTTCTACAGGGATATTGGCTTTCTTT